This T cell receptor (beta chain) was sequenced for a study of shared clonotypes between healthy human individuals. Background on the study: Samples came from two female and a few male donors aged 18 to 49.

Genomic DNA per cell subset filled all wells of several immunoSEQ plates. Sorted subsets were amplified in replicate PCRs using around 220 ng DNA, about 30,000 T cell genomes. Libraries were prepared by immunoSEQ multiplex PCR; TCRdb keeps only in-frame clonotypes and omits some of them. This table holds about 2,100,000 clones, approximately 94% found once. Study-wide results and limits: Apart from blood, nothing was sampled; tissue repertoires likely differ.

Naive CD8 cells comprised CD45RO-negative, CCR7-positively selected cells, excluding terminally differentiated effector memory CD45RA+ cells. Points on this clone: Its antigen is still unknown.

The CDR3 covers 15 residues. Germline V gene sequence: CDR1 MDHEN, CDR2 SYDVKM. V dropped 2 bases and J dropped 0 bases, with 10 bases sitting between them. This receptor was taken from a man aged 18 to 35 in good health. Some clones in this sample may be carry-over from other donors' samples. Material for sequencing was naive CD8+ T cells from PBMCs. The chain combines TRBV28 with TRBJ1-2, with unresolved D. For the CDR3, the DNA is TGTGCCAGCAGTTTACGCGGAATAACTAACTATGGCTACACCTTC. Amino acids: CASSLRGITNYGYTF.